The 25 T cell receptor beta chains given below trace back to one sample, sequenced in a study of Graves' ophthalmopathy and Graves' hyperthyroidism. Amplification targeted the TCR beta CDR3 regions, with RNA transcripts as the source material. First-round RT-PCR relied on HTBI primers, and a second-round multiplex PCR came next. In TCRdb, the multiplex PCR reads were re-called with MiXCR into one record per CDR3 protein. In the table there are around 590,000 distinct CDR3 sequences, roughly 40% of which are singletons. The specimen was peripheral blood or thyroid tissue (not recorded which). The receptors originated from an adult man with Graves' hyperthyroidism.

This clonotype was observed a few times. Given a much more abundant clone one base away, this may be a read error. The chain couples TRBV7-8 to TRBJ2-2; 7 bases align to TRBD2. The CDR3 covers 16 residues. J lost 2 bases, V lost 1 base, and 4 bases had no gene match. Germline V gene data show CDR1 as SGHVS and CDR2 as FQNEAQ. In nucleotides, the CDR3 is TGTGCCAGCAGCTTAGGGCTAGCGGTAAACACCGGGGAGCTGTTTTTT. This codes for CASSLGLAVNTGELFF. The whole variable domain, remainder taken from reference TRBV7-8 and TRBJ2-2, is GAGVSQSPRYKVAKRGQDVALRCDPISGHVSLFWYQQALGQGPEFLTYFQNEAQLDKSGLPSDRFFAERPEGSVSTLKIQRTQQEDSAVYLCASSLGLAVNTGELFFGEGSRLTVL.

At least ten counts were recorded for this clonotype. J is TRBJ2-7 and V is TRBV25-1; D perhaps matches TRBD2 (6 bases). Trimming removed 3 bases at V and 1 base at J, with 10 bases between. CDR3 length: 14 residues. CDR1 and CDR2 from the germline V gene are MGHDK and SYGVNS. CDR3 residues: CASSDSAGSYEQYF. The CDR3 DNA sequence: TGTGCCAGCAGTGATTCCGCGGGATCCTACGAGCAGTACTTC.

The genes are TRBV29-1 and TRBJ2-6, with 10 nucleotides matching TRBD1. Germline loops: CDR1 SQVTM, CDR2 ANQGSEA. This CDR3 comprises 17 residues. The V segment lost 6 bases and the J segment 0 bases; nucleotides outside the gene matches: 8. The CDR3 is CSVSGTGDSSGANVLTF. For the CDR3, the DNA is TGCAGCGTCTCCGGGACAGGGGATTCCTCTGGGGCCAACGTCCTGACTTTC.

The CDR3 loop is CASSVVGDSGELFF. In DNA form, the CDR3 reads TGTGCCAGCAGCGTAGTAGGGGACAGCGGGGAGCTGTTTTTT. This sequence joins TRBV9 and TRBJ2-2, with TRBD1 identical over 7 bases. The junction had 3 bases not matched to a gene; V was cut back by 0 bases and J by 7 bases. The length of the CDR3 is 14 residues. From germline, CDR1 is SGDLS and CDR2 YYNGEE. Filled out from reference TRBV9 and TRBJ2-2, the complete variable domain reads DSGVTQTPKHLITATGQRVTLRCSPRSGDLSVYWYQQSLDQGLQFLIQYYNGEERAKGNILERFSAQQFPDLHSELNLSSLELGDSALYFCASSVVGDSGELFFGEGSRLTVL.

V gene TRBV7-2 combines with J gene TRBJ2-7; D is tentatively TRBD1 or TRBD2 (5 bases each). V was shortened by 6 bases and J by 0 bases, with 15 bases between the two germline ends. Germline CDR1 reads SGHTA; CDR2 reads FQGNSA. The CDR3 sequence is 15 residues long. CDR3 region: CASRAGTLSSYEQYF. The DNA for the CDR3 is TGTGCCAGCAGAGCCGGGACGCTAAGCTCCTACGAGCAGTACTTC.

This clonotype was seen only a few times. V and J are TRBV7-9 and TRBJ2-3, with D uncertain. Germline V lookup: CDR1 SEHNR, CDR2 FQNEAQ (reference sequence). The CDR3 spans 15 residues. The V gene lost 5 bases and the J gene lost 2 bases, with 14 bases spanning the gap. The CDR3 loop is CASSEWKRPTDTQYF. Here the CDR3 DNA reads TGTGCCAGCAGCGAATGGAAGCGTCCCACAGATACGCAGTATTTT.

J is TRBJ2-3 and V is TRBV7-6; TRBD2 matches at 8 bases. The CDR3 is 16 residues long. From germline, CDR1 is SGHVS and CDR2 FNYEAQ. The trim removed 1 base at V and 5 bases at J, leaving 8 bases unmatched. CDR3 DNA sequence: TGTGCCAGCAGCTTAGATGCTAGCGGGTTGGAAGATACGCAGTATTTT. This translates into CASSLDASGLEDTQYF.

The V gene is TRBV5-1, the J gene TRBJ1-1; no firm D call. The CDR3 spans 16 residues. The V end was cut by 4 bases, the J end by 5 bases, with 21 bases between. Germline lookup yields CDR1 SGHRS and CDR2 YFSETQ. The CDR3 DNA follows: TGCGCCAGCAGCGTTGGTGGCCTTAAGAGAGGGACTGAAGCTTTCTTT. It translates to CASSVGGLKRGTEAFF.

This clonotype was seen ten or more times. The CDR3 DNA reads as TGCAGTGCTAGAGAGGACGACGCAGAGACCCAGTACTTC. It specifies CSAREDDAETQYF. The rearrangement uses TRBV20-1 and TRBJ2-5; D uncertain. V was clipped by 0 bases and J by 4 bases, with 9 bases between them. The CDR3 is 13 residues long. The germline V gene has CDR1 DFQATT and CDR2 SNEGSKA (reference sequence).

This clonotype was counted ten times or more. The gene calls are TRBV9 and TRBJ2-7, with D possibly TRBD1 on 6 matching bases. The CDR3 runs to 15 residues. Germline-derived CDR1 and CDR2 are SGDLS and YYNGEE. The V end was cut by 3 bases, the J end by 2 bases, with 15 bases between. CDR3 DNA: TGTGCCAGCAGCGCCGGTAGGGACACGACCTACGAGCAGTACTTC. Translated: CASSAGRDTTYEQYF.

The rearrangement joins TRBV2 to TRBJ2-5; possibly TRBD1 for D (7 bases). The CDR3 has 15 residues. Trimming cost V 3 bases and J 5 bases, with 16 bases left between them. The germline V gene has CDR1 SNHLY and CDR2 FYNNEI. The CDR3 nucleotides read TGTGCCAGCAGTGATCGTTGGGCAGGGGGGGAGACCCAGTACTTC. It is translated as CASSDRWAGGETQYF.

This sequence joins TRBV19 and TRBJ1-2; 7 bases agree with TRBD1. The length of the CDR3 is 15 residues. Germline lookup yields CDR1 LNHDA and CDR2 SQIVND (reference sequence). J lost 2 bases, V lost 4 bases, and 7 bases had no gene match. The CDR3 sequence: CASSTTGTANYGYTF. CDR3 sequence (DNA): TGTGCCAGTAGTACGACAGGGACGGCCAACTATGGCTACACCTTC.

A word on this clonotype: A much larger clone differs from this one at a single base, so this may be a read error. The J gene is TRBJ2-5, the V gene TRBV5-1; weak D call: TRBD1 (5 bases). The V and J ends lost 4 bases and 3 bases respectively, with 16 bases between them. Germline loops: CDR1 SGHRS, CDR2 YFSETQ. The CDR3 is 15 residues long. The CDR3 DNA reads TGCGCCAGCAGCACCATAGGGGCAGGGAAAGAGACCCAGTACTTC. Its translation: CASSTIGAGKETQYF.

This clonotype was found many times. The CDR3: CASTSGQGSTEAFF. The CDR3 DNA sequence: TGTGCCAGCACCTCCGGACAGGGGAGCACTGAAGCTTTCTTT. The chain recombines TRBV12-3 or TRBV12-4 with TRBJ1-1; 9 nucleotides agree with TRBD1. The CDR3 has 14 amino acids. J gave up 4 bases and V 7 bases, and 7 bases lay outside the gene matches.

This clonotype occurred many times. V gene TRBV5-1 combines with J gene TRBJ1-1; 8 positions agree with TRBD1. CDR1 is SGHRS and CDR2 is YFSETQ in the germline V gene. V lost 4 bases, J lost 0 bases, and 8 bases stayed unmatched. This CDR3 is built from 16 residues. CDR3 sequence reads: CASSLGTGVMNTEAFF. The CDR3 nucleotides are TGCGCCAGCAGCCTAGGGACAGGTGTTATGAACACTGAAGCTTTCTTT.

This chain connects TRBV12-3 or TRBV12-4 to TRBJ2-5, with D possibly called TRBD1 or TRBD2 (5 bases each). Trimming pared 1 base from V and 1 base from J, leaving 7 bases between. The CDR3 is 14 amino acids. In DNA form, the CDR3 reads TGTGCCAGCAGTTTAGGGGGGATCCAAGAGACCCAGTACTTC. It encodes CASSLGGIQETQYF.

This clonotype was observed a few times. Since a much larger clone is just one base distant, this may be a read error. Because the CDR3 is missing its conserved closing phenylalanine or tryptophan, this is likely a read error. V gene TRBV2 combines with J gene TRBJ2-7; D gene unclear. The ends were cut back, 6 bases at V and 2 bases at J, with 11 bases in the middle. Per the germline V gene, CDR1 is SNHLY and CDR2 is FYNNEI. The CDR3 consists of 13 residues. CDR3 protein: CASSRGVPYEQYL. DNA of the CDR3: TGTGCCAGCAGCCGAGGAGTCCCCTACGAGCAGTACCTC.

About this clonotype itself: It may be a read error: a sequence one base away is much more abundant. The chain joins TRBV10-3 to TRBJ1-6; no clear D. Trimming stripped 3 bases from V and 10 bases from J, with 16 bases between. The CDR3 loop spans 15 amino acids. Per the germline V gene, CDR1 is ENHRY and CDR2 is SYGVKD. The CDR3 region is CAISEKRAELSPLHF. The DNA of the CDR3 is TGTGCCATCAGTGAAAAGAGGGCTGAGTTATCACCCCTCCACTTT.

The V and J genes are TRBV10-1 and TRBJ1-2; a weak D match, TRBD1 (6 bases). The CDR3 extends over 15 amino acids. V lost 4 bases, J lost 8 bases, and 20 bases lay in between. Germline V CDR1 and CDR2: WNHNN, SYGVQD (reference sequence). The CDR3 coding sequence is TGCGCCAGCAGTGCACGCCGGGACACTCCGGGAGGCTACACCTTC. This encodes CASSARRDTPGGYTF.

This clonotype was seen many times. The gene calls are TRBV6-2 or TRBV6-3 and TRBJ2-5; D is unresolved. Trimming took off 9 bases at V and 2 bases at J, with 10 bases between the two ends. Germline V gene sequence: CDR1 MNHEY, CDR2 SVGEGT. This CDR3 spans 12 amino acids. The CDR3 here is CASTDPQETQYF. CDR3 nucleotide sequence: TGTGCCAGTACGGACCCTCAAGAGACCCAGTACTTC.

The DNA for the CDR3 is TGTGCCAGTTCTCCCATAGCGGGAGGCTACAATGAGCAGTACTTC. Its translation: CASSPIAGGYNEQYF. The J gene is TRBJ2-7, the V gene TRBV6-6, with 10 bases that match TRBD2. This CDR3 has 15 residues. V was pared by 9 bases and J by 7 bases, with 15 bases of the junction left unmatched. Germline-derived CDR1 and CDR2 are MNHNY and SVGAGI (reference sequence).

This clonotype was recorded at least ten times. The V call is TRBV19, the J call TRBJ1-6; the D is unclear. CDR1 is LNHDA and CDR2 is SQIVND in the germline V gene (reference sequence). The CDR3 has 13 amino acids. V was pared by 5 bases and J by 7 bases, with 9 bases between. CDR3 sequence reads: CASSPPLNSPLHF. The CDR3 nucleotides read TGTGCCAGTAGTCCGCCCTTGAATTCACCCCTCCACTTT.

The CDR3 spells CASSESTGFAEAFF. CDR3 bases: TGTGCCAGCTCCGAATCGACAGGGTTCGCTGAAGCTTTCTTT. V and J are TRBV18 and TRBJ1-1; 7 positions agree with TRBD1. The V gene end was trimmed by 6 bases and the J gene end by 6 bases; junction bases not matched to a gene: 10. The CDR3 has 14 residues. Germline V gene sequence: CDR1 KGHSH, CDR2 LQKENI.

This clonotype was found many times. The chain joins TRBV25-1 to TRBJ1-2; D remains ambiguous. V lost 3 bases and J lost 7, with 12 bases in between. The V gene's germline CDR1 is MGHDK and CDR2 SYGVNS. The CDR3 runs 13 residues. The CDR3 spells CASSDRVISGYTF. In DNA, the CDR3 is TGTGCCAGCAGTGACCGGGTGATCTCTGGCTACACCTTC.

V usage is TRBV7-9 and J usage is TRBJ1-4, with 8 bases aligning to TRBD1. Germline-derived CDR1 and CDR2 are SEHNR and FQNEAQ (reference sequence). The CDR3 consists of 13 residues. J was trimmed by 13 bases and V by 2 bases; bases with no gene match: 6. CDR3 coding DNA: TGTGCCAGCAGCTTACTTCCTGGGACAGGACTGTTTTTT. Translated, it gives CASSLLPGTGLFF. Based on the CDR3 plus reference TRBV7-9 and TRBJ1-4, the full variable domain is DTGVSQNPRHKITKRGQNVTFRCDPISEHNRLYWYRQTLGQGPEFLTYFQNEAQLEKSRLLSDRFSAERPKGSFSTLEIQRTEQGDSAMYLCASSLLPGTGLFFGSGTQLSVL.